This T cell receptor beta chain was profiled in a study of blood T cell repertoires in COVID-19. About the study: Some COVID-19 samples were acute and others convalescent; all came from the United States, Italy and Spain. The analysed material was cDNA or gDNA that came from T cells, B-cell-depleted T cells, or PBMCs.

Study processing details: Amplified reference gene primers provided the basis for estimating nucleated cell counts. Method: immunoSEQ multiplex PCR; TCRdb's copy keeps in-frame clones and lacks some. For V, J and clone size, that table is used; D and trimming come from the DNA. The sample includes approximately 140,000 clones, approximately 88% of them seen just once. The CDR3 extends over 14 amino acids. The ends were cut back, 7 bases at V and 2 bases at J, with 13 bases in the middle. Germline assignment: CDR1 SGHTA and CDR2 FQGNSA. The receptor comes from a man aged 60 to 69 with active or convalescent COVID-19. The chain is built from TRBV7-2 and TRBJ2-3; a weak D match, TRBD1 (5 bases). The specimen sequenced was peripheral blood. This chain's CDR3 is CASKSDRYTDTQYF. CDR3 DNA: TGTGCCAGCAAAAGCGACAGATACACAGATACGCAGTATTTT.